Below, 14 T cell receptor beta chains from the same sample are listed, as sequenced in a study of pediatric ulcerative colitis. Assay: immunoSEQ multiplex PCR; the TCRdb copy retains only in-frame clones and omits some. The table includes tens of thousands of clones, approximately 87% detected once. Input material: blood. All receptors come from a boy aged 5-17 years with severe ulcerative colitis.

This rearrangement joins TRBV28 to TRBJ2-1; 9 bases are shared with TRBD2. The V gene's germline CDR1 is MDHEN and CDR2 SYDVKM. Trimming took 6 bases from V and 0 from J; bases not matched to a gene: 9. The CDR3 covers 17 residues. The CDR3 spells CASRRTSGLSSYNEQFF. In DNA form, the CDR3 reads TGTGCCAGCAGGAGAACTAGCGGGCTGAGCTCCTACAATGAGCAGTTCTTC.

This clone was observed a single time. The gene calls are TRBV7-2 and TRBJ2-3; D gene uncertain. Deletions cut 4 bases from V and 4 bases from J, with 9 bases between. There are 13 residues in the CDR3. Germline CDR1 and CDR2: SGHTA and FQGNSA. The CDR3 loop reads CASSSTYPDTQYF. The CDR3 DNA follows: TGTGCCAGCAGCTCGACTTATCCAGATACGCAGTATTTT.

The V and J genes are TRBV27 and TRBJ1-5; D is undetermined. V was clipped by 5 bases and J by 4 bases, with 6 bases between them. The length of the CDR3 is 12 residues. In germline, CDR1 is MNHEY, CDR2 SMNVEV (reference sequence). Written as DNA, the CDR3 is TGTGCCAGCAGTCCCAATAATCAGCCCCAGCATTTT. Translating gives CASSPNNQPQHF.

The J gene is TRBJ2-7, the V gene TRBV4-1, with D possibly TRBD2 on 5 matching bases. From germline, CDR1 is MGHRA and CDR2 YSYEKL. The CDR3 totals 13 residues. V lost 4 bases and J 3 bases, leaving 10 bases between the germline ends. The CDR3 nucleotides are TGCGCCAGCAGCCTAACGACTAACTACGAGCAGTACTTC. It codes for CASSLTTNYEQYF.

The chain combines TRBV5-1 with TRBJ2-4; the match to TRBD1 covers 7 bases. Losses at the gene ends were 4 bases for V and 0 bases for J; bases not matched to a gene: 7. The CDR3 is 16 residues long. Looked up from germline, CDR1 is SGHRS and CDR2 is YFSETQ. The CDR3, as DNA: TGCGCCAGCAGCCAAGGACAGGAGCTAGCCAAAAACATTCAGTACTTC. As protein: CASSQGQELAKNIQYF.

This clone was seen just once. The rearrangement links TRBV2 to TRBJ1-4; 9 bases agree with TRBD1. The CDR3 is 14 residues long. Trimming removed 5 bases from V and 7 bases from J; junction bases left unmatched: 5. Germline V gene data show CDR1 as SNHLY and CDR2 as FYNNEI. DNA of the CDR3: TGTGCCAGCAGTTGGGGACAGGGATTTGAAAAACTGTTTTTT. Its translation: CASSWGQGFEKLFF.

This chain joins TRBV6-6 and TRBJ2-7; TRBD2 matches 9 bases. The CDR3 extends over 12 amino acids. Germline V lookup: CDR1 MNHNY, CDR2 SVGAGI (reference sequence). J was trimmed by 2 bases and V by 7 bases; bases with no gene match: 0. CDR3 DNA: TGTGCCAGCAAGCGGGGGGCCTACGAGCAGTACTTC. Translation: CASKRGAYEQYF.

This clone has only a few counts. The CDR3 coding sequence is TGTGCCAGCAGGCTAGTGGGGACTAGCGGGACCCACGAGCAGTACTTC. Protein sequence: CASRLVGTSGTHEQYF. The chain employs TRBV11-2 and TRBJ2-7; 13 positions agree with TRBD2. Per germline, CDR1 SGHAT and CDR2 FQNNGV. The CDR3 has 16 amino acids. The J segment lost 5 bases and the V segment lost 6 bases, leaving 10 bases of the junction unmatched.

The genes are TRBV10-3 and TRBJ1-5; D remains unclear. This CDR3 has 13 residues. Germline CDR1 is ENHRY and CDR2 is SYGVKD. V was trimmed by 3 bases and J by 8 bases, leaving 11 bases between them. CDR3 nucleotide sequence: TGTGCCATCAGTGACGAGCGCGCGGAGCCCCAGCATTTT. As protein: CAISDERAEPQHF.

The chain has TRBV4-3 and TRBJ2-7; 12 bases map to TRBD1. There are 17 residues in the CDR3. The germline V gene encodes CDR1 LGHNA and CDR2 YSLEER. The junction had 4 bases not matched to a gene; V was cut back by 1 base and J by 0 bases. The CDR3: CASSQGGGQGASYEQYF. In DNA, the CDR3 is TGCGCCAGCAGCCAAGGGGGGGGACAGGGGGCCTCCTACGAGCAGTACTTC.

The genes are TRBV14 and TRBJ2-7, with D possibly TRBD1 on 5 matching bases. The CDR3 runs 14 residues. Germline values: CDR1 SGHDN, CDR2 FVKESK. The V end was cut by 4 bases, the J end by 3 bases, with 13 bases between. The CDR3 loop is CASSPSADSYEQYF. For the CDR3, the DNA is TGTGCCAGCAGCCCCAGCGCCGACAGCTACGAGCAGTACTTC.

This rearrangement joins TRBV19 to TRBJ1-5; perhaps TRBD1 as D (5 bases). CDR1 is LNHDA and CDR2 is SQIVND in the germline V gene (reference sequence). The CDR3 is 15 residues long. V shed 5 bases and J shed 7 bases, with 18 bases lying between them. CDR3 region: CASSPGVVPHQPQHF. The CDR3 region has the DNA TGTGCCAGTAGTCCGGGGGTGGTCCCCCACCAGCCCCAGCATTTT.

The gene calls are TRBV29-1 and TRBJ2-3, with TRBD2 matching 12 bases. The length of the CDR3 is 16 residues. Germline V gene data show CDR1 as SQVTM and CDR2 as ANQGSEA. V lost 3 bases, J lost 1 base, and 5 bases stayed unmatched. The CDR3 region has the DNA TGCAGCGTTGAGACTAGCGGGAGTGTGGGCACAGATACGCAGTATTTT. It is translated as CSVETSGSVGTDTQYF.

V usage is TRBV11-2 and J usage is TRBJ2-1; 8 bases fit TRBD2. With V trimmed by 5 bases and J by 9 bases, 6 bases remained unmatched. This CDR3 is built from 13 residues. The germline V gene encodes CDR1 SGHAT and CDR2 FQNNGV. The CDR3 here is CASSPLAGIEQFF. CDR3 bases: TGTGCCAGCAGCCCGTTAGCGGGAATTGAGCAGTTCTTC.